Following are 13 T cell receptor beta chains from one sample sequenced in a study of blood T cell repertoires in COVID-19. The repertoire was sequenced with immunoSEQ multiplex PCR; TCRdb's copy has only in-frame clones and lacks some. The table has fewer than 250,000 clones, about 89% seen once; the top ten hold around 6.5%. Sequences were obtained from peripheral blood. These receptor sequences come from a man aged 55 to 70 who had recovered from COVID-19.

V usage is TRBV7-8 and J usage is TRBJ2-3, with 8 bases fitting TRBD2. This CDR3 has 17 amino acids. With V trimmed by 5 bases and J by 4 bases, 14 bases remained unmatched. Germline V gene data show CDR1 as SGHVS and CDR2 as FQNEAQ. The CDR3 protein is CASSAARGTRGSDTQYF. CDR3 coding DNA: TGTGCCAGCAGCGCTGCTCGGGGGACTAGGGGCTCAGATACGCAGTATTTT.

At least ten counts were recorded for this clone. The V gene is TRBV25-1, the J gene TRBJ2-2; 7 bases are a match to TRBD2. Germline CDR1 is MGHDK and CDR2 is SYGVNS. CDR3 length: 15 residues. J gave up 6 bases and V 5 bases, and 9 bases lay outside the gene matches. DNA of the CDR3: TGTGCCAGCAGTAAGCGGGGAAGAGATGCCGGGGAGCTGTTTTTT. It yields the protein CASSKRGRDAGELFF.

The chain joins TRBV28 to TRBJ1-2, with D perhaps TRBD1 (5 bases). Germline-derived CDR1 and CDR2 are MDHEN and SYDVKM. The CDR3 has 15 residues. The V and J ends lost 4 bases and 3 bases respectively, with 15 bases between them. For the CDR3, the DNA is TGTGCCAGCAGTTCCCCTTTTGACAGATACTATGGCTACACCTTC. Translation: CASSSPFDRYYGYTF.

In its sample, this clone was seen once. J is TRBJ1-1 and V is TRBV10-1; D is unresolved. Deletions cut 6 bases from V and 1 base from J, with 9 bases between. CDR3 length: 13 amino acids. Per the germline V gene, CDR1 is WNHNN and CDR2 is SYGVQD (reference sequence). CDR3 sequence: CASRLSKNTEAFF. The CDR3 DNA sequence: TGCGCCAGCAGACTTTCAAAGAACACTGAAGCTTTCTTT.

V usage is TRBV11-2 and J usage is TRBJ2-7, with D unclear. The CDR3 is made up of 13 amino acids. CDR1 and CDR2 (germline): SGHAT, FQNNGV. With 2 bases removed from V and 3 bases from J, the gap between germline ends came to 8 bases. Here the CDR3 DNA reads TGTGCCAGCAGCTTATCCCCCCTCTACGAGCAGTACTTC. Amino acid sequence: CASSLSPLYEQYF.

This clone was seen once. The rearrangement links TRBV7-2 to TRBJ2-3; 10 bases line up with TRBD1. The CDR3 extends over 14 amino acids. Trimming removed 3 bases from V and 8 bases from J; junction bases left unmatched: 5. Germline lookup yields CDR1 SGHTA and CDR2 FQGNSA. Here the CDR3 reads CASSLGQGTTTQYF. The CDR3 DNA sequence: TGTGCCAGCAGCTTGGGACAGGGGACAACTACGCAGTATTTT.

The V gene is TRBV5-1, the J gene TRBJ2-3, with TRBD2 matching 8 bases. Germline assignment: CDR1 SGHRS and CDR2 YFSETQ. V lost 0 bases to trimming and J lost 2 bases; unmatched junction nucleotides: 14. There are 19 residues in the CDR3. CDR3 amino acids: CASSLAPSLAGTFTDTQYF. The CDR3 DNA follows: TGCGCCAGCAGCTTGGCGCCGAGCCTAGCGGGCACTTTCACAGATACGCAGTATTTT.

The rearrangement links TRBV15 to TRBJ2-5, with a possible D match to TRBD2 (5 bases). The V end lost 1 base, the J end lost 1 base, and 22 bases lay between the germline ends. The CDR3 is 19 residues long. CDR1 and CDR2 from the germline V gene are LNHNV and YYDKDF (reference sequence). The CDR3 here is CATSRALVTPPSRQETQYF. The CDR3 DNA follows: TGTGCCACCAGCAGAGCACTAGTGACCCCCCCGTCCCGCCAAGAGACCCAGTACTTC. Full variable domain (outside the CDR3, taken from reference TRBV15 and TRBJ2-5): DAMVIQNPRYQVTQFGKPVTLSCSQTLNHNVMYWYQQKSSQAPKLLFHYYDKDFNNEADTPDNFQSRRPNTSFCFLDIRSPGLGDTAMYLCATSRALVTPPSRQETQYFGPGTRLLVL.

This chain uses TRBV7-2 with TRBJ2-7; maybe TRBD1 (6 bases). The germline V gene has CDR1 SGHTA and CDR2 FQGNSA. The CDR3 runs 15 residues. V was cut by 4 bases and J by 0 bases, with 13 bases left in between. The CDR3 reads CASSSQGPTSYEQYF. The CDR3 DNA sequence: TGTGCCAGCAGCTCACAGGGTCCTACCTCCTACGAGCAGTACTTC.

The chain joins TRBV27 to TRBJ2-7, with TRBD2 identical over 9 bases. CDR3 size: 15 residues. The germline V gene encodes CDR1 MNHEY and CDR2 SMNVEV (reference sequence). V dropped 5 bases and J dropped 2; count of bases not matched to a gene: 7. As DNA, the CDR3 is TGTGCCAGCAGTCCGACTAGCGGACGTACCTACGAGCAGTACTTC. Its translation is CASSPTSGRTYEQYF.

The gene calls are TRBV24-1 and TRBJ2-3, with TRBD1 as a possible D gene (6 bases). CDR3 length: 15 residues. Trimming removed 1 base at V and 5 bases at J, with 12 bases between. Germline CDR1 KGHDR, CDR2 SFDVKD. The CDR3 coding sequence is TGTGCCACCAGTGATTTTGGCCAGGGGATAGATACGCAGTATTTT. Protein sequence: CATSDFGQGIDTQYF.

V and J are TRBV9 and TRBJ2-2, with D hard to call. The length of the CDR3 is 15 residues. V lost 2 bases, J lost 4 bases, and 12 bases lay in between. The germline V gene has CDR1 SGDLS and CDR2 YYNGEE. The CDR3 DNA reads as TGTGCCAGCAGCGTCGATTCTGGAGTCACCGGGGAGCTGTTTTTT. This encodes CASSVDSGVTGELFF.

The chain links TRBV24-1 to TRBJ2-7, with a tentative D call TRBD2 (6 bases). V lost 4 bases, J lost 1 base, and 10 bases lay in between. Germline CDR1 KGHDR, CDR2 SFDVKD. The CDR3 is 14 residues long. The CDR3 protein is CATSDGGRSYEQYF. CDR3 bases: TGTGCCACCAGTGACGGGGGTCGATCCTACGAGCAGTACTTC.